This T cell receptor beta chain is from a study of blood T cell repertoires in COVID-19 (dated by TCRdb to 2020 to 2022). General notes on the study: Collaborator samples came from the United States, Italy and Spain and covered acute and convalescent phases of COVID-19. Sample metadata almost always included a de-identified subject ID, COVID-19 status, age in years and sex. Deeply sampled blood TCRbeta repertoires from subjects exposed to, actively infected with, or recovered from COVID-19 were included in the dataset. The prospective study material was composed of cDNA or gDNA derived from T cells, B-cell-depleted T cells, or PBMCs. Where available, HLA class I and class II types were obtained from metadata supplied by the sample provider rather than from assay-based typing. The repertoires were made available in a free public database intended to serve as a resource for research on the immune response to SARS-CoV-2. Samples came from the ongoing ImmuneRACE study (first 160 participants) plus 1,254 subjects from 6 global collaborators. What the work shows at the level of the full study, not this receptor alone: The quantity of clinical and demographic metadata differed by source and by participant and was supplied without curation.

TCRbeta CDR3 regions were amplified from genomic DNA by means of the immunoSEQ Assay, a bias-controlled multiplex PCR. For the original study's pipeline: The number of nucleated cells in each sample was estimated by amplification of reference gene primers within the assay. To quantify the absolute abundance of each unique TCRbeta CDR3 rearrangement, sequence reads were collapsed and filtered. For each sample, productive Simpson clonality was calculated by taking the square root of Simpson's diversity index across productive rearrangements. TCRdb took this table from immuneACCESS and kept in-frame rearrangements with V and J called. Such tables lack part of the clones; where checked against another copy, unresolved V genes explain under half of the gap, and the rest is unexplained. The V and J calls and clone size come from that table; D and trimming were worked out from the DNA. The sample yields 490,000 or so clones; 88% were counted once. Roughly 8% of the sample is held by the ten biggest clonotypes.

The CDR3, cysteine through phenylalanine, is 16 amino acids long. Of the read, only the CDR3 DNA is kept; its 48 bases are in frame from base 1. CDR1 and CDR2 (MGHRA, YSYEKL) derive from the germline V gene. Trimming removed 6 bases from V and 4 bases from J; the gene matches leave 9 bases unexplained. Participants in the prospective study were aged about 18 to 90 years, lived in 20 to 30 United States geographic areas, and enrolled through a virtual design. In the prospective study, cohorts were assigned on the basis of participant-reported clinical history obtained from a screening survey and a study questionnaire. Recovered participants in ImmuneRACE Cohort 3 were defined as having two consecutive negative NP/OP PCR tests, clearance from a healthcare professional, or resolution of symptoms. In the prospective study, mobile phlebotomists collected whole blood, serum and a nasopharyngeal or oropharyngeal swab from each participant. Over a roughly 2-month period, participants in the prospective study had the option of providing additional blood draws and questionnaires. Blood samples from the prospective study were shipped frozen or at room temperature prior to DNA extraction.

About this clone: No antigen is known for it. Base qualities are not recorded, but no much larger clone differs from it by a single base.

Sample: PBMCs or T cells enriched from blood (not recorded which). This TCR came from a woman between 55 and 75 years old who had recovered from COVID-19. The chain links TRBV4-1 with TRBJ2-3; 11 junctional bases match TRBD2. The CDR3 corresponds to CASRPIAGGPPDTQYF. DNA sequence: TGCGCCAGCAGGCCCATAGCGGGGGGGCCCCCAGATACGCAGTATTTT.